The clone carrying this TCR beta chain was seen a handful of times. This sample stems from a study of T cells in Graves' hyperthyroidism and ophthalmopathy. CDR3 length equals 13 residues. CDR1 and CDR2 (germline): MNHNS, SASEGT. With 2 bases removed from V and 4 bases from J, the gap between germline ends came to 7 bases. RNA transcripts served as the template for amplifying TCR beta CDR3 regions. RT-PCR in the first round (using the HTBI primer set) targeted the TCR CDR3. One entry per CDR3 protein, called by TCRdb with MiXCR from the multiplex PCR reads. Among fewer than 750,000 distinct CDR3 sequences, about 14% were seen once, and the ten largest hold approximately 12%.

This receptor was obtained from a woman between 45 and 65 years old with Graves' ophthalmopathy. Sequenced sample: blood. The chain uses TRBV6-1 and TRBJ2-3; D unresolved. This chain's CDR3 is CASSEIGADTQYF. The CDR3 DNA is TGTGCCAGCAGTGAAATTGGCGCAGATACGCAGTATTTT.